This record covers a single T cell receptor (beta chain). Antigen specificity is unknown. This sample was included in a study of T cell responses to AZD1222 COVID-19 vaccine. Study results and limitations: Baseline seropositivity occurred in only 5 to 7 AZD1222 recipients. An increase in Spike-specific TCR breadth and depth was observed after two AZD1222 doses.

Germline CDR1 and CDR2: SGHRS and YFSETQ. This CDR3 comprises 15 residues. Trimming took 5 bases from V and 8 from J, leaving 22 bases between them. This table comes from immunoSEQ multiplex PCR, and its TCRdb copy is limited to in-frame clones, with some not included. The sample lists 110,000 or so clones; roughly nine tenths were seen once. This sequence joins TRBV5-1 and TRBJ1-2; no firm D call. Material: peripheral blood, obtained on day 0 of MenACWY control vaccination. The clonotype was recovered from an adult in good health. CDR3 residues: CASSEDNSIVDGYTF. In DNA form, the CDR3 reads TGCGCCAGCAGTGAAGACAACTCAATCGTAGACGGCTACACCTTC.